This T cell receptor (beta chain) was identified in a study of blood T cells in healthy people across ages. General study points: There were more naive CD4+ cells and higher diversity in long-lived donors than in aged donors.

This clonotype was picked up many times. No antigen is known for it. V lost 5 bases, J lost 3 bases, and 10 bases lay in between. The CDR3 contains 13 residues. Germline assignment: CDR1 SGHTA and CDR2 FQGNSA. Through a sample-barcoded 5' primer and a J-beta primer mix, a second PCR was run for 7 to 11 cycles. MiXCR, applied by TCRdb to the 5' RACE reads, yields one record per CDR3 protein. The sample comprises 900,000 to 950,000 distinct CDR3 sequences, about 29% of which are singletons, and roughly a tenth rests with the top ten. These data were also reused for a study on T cells of mothers and their children. In that study: Per mother, over 9 million TCR beta CDR3 reads were obtained; per child, roughly 2.8 million. Overlap ran slightly, non-significantly higher for related than unrelated mother-child pairs. There were no persistent microchimeric T cell clones detected.

The clonotype was recovered from a woman aged 40 to 50 in good health. The sequencing sample was made of blood. This chain connects TRBV7-2 to TRBJ1-1; D remains unclear. The CDR3 sequence: CASSRARHTEAFF. The CDR3 nucleotides are TGTGCCAGCAGCCGCGCTAGACACACTGAAGCTTTCTTT.